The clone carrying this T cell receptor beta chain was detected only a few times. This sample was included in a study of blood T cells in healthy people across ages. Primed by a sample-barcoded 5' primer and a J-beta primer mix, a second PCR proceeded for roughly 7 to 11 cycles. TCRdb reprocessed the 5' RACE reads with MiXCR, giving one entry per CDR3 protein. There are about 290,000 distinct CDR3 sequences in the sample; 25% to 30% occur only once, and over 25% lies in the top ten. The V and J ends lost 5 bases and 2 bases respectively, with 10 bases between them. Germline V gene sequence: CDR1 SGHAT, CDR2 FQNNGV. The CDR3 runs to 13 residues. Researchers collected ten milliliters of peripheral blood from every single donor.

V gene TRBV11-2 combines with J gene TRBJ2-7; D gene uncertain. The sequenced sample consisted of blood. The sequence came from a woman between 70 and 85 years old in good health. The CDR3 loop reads CASSNGATYEQYF. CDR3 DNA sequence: TGTGCCAGCAGCAATGGAGCTACCTACGAGCAGTACTTC. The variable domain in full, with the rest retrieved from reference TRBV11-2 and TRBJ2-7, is EAGVAQSPRYKIIEKRQSVAFWCNPISGHATLYWYQQILGQGPKLLIQFQNNGVVDDSQLPKDRFSAERLKGVDSTLKIQPAKLEDSAVYLCASSNGATYEQYFGPGTRLTVT.